This entry concerns a single TCR beta chain. What it binds is not known. Mouse names are used for the genes. Sequencing ends 1 residue short of the CDR3 end; the germline J gene provides the rest. The sample belongs to a study of tissue T cells after allogeneic stem cell transplantation. V was clipped by 0 bases and J by 0 bases, with 6 bases between them. The germline gives CDR1 KGHPV, CDR2 FQNQEV (reference sequence). This CDR3 comprises 15 residues. Specified time point: mouse harvest day 7 after allogeneic transplant. The graft held 10^6 splenic CD5+ T cells and 10^7 T-cell-depleted bone marrow cells. Mice had MHC-mismatched B6 into BALB/c GVHD, sampled day 7 or 14. Broader study findings: Few T cell clones were shared across patients, but motif clusters showed tissue-specific shared signatures. TCR repertoires tracked anatomic similarity, regardless of disease or transplant status.

TCRbeta CDR3 was sequenced at survey depth with template counts. Method: immunoSEQ multiplex PCR; TCRdb's copy keeps in-frame clones and lacks some. The table has over 8,500 clones, 35% to 55% seen once. The material sequenced was skin. This chain uses TRBV26 with TRBJ1-3, with D unclear. This sequence originates from a female BALB/c mouse given C57BL/6 T cells with graft-versus-host disease after an allogeneic hematopoietic cell transplant. Here the CDR3 reads CASSLSWNSGNTLYF. The DNA read from the CDR3 is TGTGCCAGCAGTCTGTCGTGGAATTCTGGAAATACGCTCTAT.